This T cell receptor beta chain was sequenced for a study of cytomegalovirus exposure and HLA in healthy donors. Study at large: It was reported in a later analysis that the same platform had been used for the 120 validation repertoires as for the approximately 670 first-cohort repertoires. Study-wide results and caveats: In vitro assays verified that a few CMV-associated chains recognized CMV antigens specifically.

Sequenced by immunoSEQ multiplex PCR; TCRdb stores in-frame clones only, minus some. The top ten hold around 2.1% of the sample, which has about 160,000 clones, 75% to 90% seen once. In regard to this clone: Its antigen is not identified.

CDR1 is SEHNR and CDR2 is FQNEAQ in the germline V gene (reference sequence). CDR3 size: 11 residues. Trimming took off 9 bases at V and 0 bases at J, with 5 bases between the two ends. The validation cohort, a group of roughly 120 subjects, included the donors and was separate from the roughly 620-subject first cohort. This clonotype originated in a woman under 30 in good health and CMV-seronegative. The sequenced sample consisted of PBMCs. The genes are TRBV7-9 and TRBJ1-1; no reliable D call. CDR3 bases: TGTGCCAGTACTATGAACACTGAAGCTTTCTTT. Its translation is CASTMNTEAFF. Combining the CDR3 with reference TRBV7-9 and TRBJ1-1 gives the whole variable domain DTGVSQNPRHKITKRGQNVTFRCDPISEHNRLYWYRQTLGQGPEFLTYFQNEAQLEKSRLLSDRFSAERPKGSFSTLEIQRTEQGDSAMYLCASTMNTEAFFGQGTRLTVV.